Below, 4 T cell receptor beta chains from the same sample are listed, as sequenced in a study of memory CD4+ T cells and cytomegalovirus serostatus. The repertoire was sequenced with immunoSEQ multiplex PCR; TCRdb's copy has only in-frame clones and lacks some. The sample has some 46,000 clones, 79% seen once. Single viable CD3+CD4+CD8-CD45RO+ cells were sorted as the memory CD4+ T cells. Sequenced sample: memory CD4+ T cells from blood. Receptor source: an adult in good health and CMV-seronegative.

This chain uses TRBV6-1 with TRBJ1-2, with D unclear. V lost 6 bases and J lost 8, with 22 bases in between. CDR1 and CDR2 (germline): MNHNS, SASEGT. The CDR3 covers 15 residues. The CDR3 spells CASSERMRGRWGYTF. For the CDR3, the DNA is TGTGCCAGCAGCGAAAGGATGCGGGGTCGCTGGGGCTACACCTTC.

The chain carries TRBV29-1 and TRBJ2-1; D remains unclear. Germline CDR1 and CDR2: SQVTM and ANQGSEA. The CDR3 has 13 amino acids. The V end was cut by 6 bases, the J end by 10 bases, with 19 bases between. CDR3 region: CSVRSDGNTEQFF. CDR3 sequence (DNA): TGCAGCGTCCGAAGCGATGGGAACACAGAGCAGTTCTTC.

The rearrangement links TRBV5-6 to TRBJ1-2; 8 positions agree with TRBD1. The V gene's germline CDR1 is SGHDT and CDR2 YYEEEE. This CDR3 spans 14 amino acids. The ends lost 4 bases at V and 7 bases at J; junction bases unmatched: 9. In DNA, the CDR3 is TGTGCCAGCAGCCCCAGGGGGCGATTGGGTGGCTACACCTTC. It is translated as CASSPRGRLGGYTF.

This chain links TRBV5-1 with TRBJ2-2; D is possibly TRBD2 (5 bases). Germline V lookup: CDR1 SGHRS, CDR2 YFSETQ. The V end was cut by 2 bases, the J end by 1 base, with 6 bases between. The CDR3 has 14 residues. The CDR3, as DNA: TGCGCCAGCAGCTTACGGGGGAACACCGGGGAGCTGTTTTTT. Translating gives CASSLRGNTGELFF.